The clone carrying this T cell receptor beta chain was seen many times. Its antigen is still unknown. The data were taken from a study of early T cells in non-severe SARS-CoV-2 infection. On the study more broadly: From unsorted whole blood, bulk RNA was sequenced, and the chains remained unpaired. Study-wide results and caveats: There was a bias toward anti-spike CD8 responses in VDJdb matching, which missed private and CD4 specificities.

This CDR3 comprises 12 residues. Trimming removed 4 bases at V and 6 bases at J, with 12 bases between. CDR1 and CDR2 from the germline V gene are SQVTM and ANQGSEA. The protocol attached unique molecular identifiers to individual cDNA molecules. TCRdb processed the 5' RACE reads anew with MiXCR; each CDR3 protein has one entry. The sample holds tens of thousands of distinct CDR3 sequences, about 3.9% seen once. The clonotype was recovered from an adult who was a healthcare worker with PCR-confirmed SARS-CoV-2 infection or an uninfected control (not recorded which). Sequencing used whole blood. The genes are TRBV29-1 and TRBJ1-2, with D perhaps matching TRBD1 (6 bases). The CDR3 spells CSVAGDADGYTF. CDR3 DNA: TGCAGCGTTGCAGGGGACGCTGATGGCTACACCTTC.